Listed below are T cell receptor beta chains from one sample, sequenced in a study of vaccination and CD4 T cells after COVID-19. These receptors lack a known antigen. TCRdb itself ran the PCR reads through MiXCR, one entry per CDR3 protein. This table has about 7,100 distinct CDR3 sequences, about 66% appearing once. Sample: CD4+ T cells from blood, cultured in vitro. These receptors came from a human donor who had recovered from COVID-19. CDR3s include the opening cysteine and the closing phenylalanine or tryptophan. Each record gives: CDR3 length, J gene, V gene, clone size, D gene, CDR3 protein, CDR3 DNA. A D gene is named only where the DNA matches it firmly. Part of the rows lack a size; the others show once, few, many or a class for expanded clones.

CDR3 length: 13; J gene: TRBJ1-2; V gene: TRBV7-9; clone size: .; D gene: .; CDR3 protein: CASSAYALYGYTF; CDR3 DNA: TGTGCCAGCAGCGCCTATGCTCTCTATGGCTACACCTTC
CDR3 length: 14; J gene: TRBJ2-7; V gene: TRBV20-1; clone size: .; D gene: .; CDR3 protein: CSARDQRRGSEQYF; CDR3 DNA: TGCAGTGCTAGAGACCAAAGGCGGGGCTCCGAGCAGTACTTC
CDR3 length: 13; J gene: TRBJ1-2; V gene: TRBV5-1; clone size: .; D gene: .; CDR3 protein: CASSSLPSYGYTF; CDR3 DNA: TGCGCCAGCAGCTCCCTCCCCAGCTATGGCTACACCTTC
CDR3 length: 14; J gene: TRBJ2-5; V gene: TRBV6-5; clone size: few; D gene: TRBD2; CDR3 protein: CASSYWGEGETQYF; CDR3 DNA: TGTGCCAGCAGTTACTGGGGGGAGGGGGAGACCCAGTACTTC
CDR3 length: 13; J gene: TRBJ1-3; V gene: TRBV20-1; clone size: .; D gene: .; CDR3 protein: CSARDPRGFTIYF; CDR3 DNA: TGCAGTGCTCGCGATCCCAGGGGTTTCACCATATATTTT
CDR3 length: 15; J gene: TRBJ2-3; V gene: TRBV15; clone size: medium-sized; D gene: .; CDR3 protein: CATSRDFQGSDTQYF; CDR3 DNA: TGTGCCACCAGCAGAGATTTTCAGGGGTCGGATACGCAGTATTTT
CDR3 length: 12; J gene: TRBJ2-7; V gene: TRBV20-1; clone size: .; D gene: .; CDR3 protein: CSASRQFYEQYF; CDR3 DNA: TGCAGTGCTAGTAGACAGTTCTACGAGCAGTACTTC
CDR3 length: 13; J gene: TRBJ1-3; V gene: TRBV7-9; clone size: .; D gene: .; CDR3 protein: CASSLGPGNTIYF; CDR3 DNA: TGTGCCAGCAGCTTAGGGCCTGGAAACACCATATATTTT
CDR3 length: 12; J gene: TRBJ2-3; V gene: TRBV20-1; clone size: few; D gene: .; CDR3 protein: CSAMEEADTQYF; CDR3 DNA: TGCAGTGCTATGGAGGAGGCAGATACGCAGTATTTT
CDR3 length: 17; J gene: TRBJ2-2; V gene: TRBV4-2; clone size: .; D gene: TRBD2; CDR3 protein: CASSQDRLTAGAGELFF; CDR3 DNA: TGTGCCAGCAGCCAAGACAGGTTGACAGCGGGGGCCGGGGAGCTGTTTTTT
CDR3 length: 12; J gene: TRBJ2-3; V gene: TRBV20-1; clone size: few; D gene: .; CDR3 protein: CSAPRSTDTQYF; CDR3 DNA: TGCAGTGCCCCCCGGAGCACAGATACGCAGTATTTT
CDR3 length: 10; J gene: TRBJ2-3; V gene: TRBV19; clone size: .; D gene: .; CDR3 protein: CASSTDTQYF; CDR3 DNA: TGTGCCAGTAGTACAGATACGCAGTATTTT
CDR3 length: 13; J gene: TRBJ1-2; V gene: TRBV2; clone size: .; D gene: TRBD1; CDR3 protein: CASIPGTAYGYTF; CDR3 DNA: TGTGCCAGCATACCCGGGACAGCCTATGGCTACACCTTC
CDR3 length: 17; J gene: TRBJ1-2; V gene: TRBV19; clone size: .; D gene: TRBD1; CDR3 protein: CASSASGTGASIHGYTF; CDR3 DNA: TGTGCCAGTAGTGCCTCCGGGACAGGGGCTAGTATTCATGGCTACACCTTC
CDR3 length: 14; J gene: TRBJ1-1; V gene: TRBV7-9; clone size: .; D gene: TRBD1; CDR3 protein: CASSPWTGDPEAFF; CDR3 DNA: TGTGCCAGCAGCCCATGGACAGGGGACCCTGAAGCTTTCTTT
CDR3 length: 15; J gene: TRBJ1-1; V gene: TRBV2; clone size: .; D gene: .; CDR3 protein: CASRGVTGAWTEAFF; CDR3 DNA: TGTGCCAGCAGGGGGGTAACGGGCGCGTGGACTGAAGCTTTCTTT
CDR3 length: 17; J gene: TRBJ2-1; V gene: TRBV20-1; clone size: .; D gene: .; CDR3 protein: CSARATTPASSYNEQFF; CDR3 DNA: TGCAGTGCTAGAGCCACGACTCCCGCCAGCTCCTACAATGAGCAGTTCTTC
CDR3 length: 18; J gene: TRBJ1-6; V gene: TRBV21-1; clone size: .; D gene: .; CDR3 protein: CASSKGGGQLDLNSPLHF; CDR3 DNA: TGTGCCAGCAGCAAAGGGGGGGGACAGTTGGACCTTAATTCACCCCTCCACTTT
CDR3 length: 12; J gene: TRBJ1-2; V gene: TRBV24-1; clone size: .; D gene: .; CDR3 protein: CATSEGYYGYTF; CDR3 DNA: TGTGCCACCAGTGAGGGGTACTATGGCTACACCTTC
CDR3 length: 16; J gene: TRBJ1-3; V gene: TRBV7-6; clone size: .; D gene: TRBD1; CDR3 protein: CASSRSTGLSGNTIYF; CDR3 DNA: TGTGCCAGCAGCCGATCGACAGGGCTCTCTGGAAACACCATATATTTT
CDR3 length: 17; J gene: TRBJ1-1; V gene: TRBV27; clone size: few; D gene: TRBD1; CDR3 protein: CASRPDRVSSWNTEAFF; CDR3 DNA: TGTGCCAGCAGACCCGACAGGGTTAGTAGCTGGAACACTGAAGCTTTCTTT
CDR3 length: 16; J gene: TRBJ1-5; V gene: TRBV2; clone size: .; D gene: .; CDR3 protein: CASSEGMWRSNQPQHF; CDR3 DNA: TGTGCCAGCAGTGAAGGTATGTGGCGCAGCAATCAGCCCCAGCATTTT
CDR3 length: 17; J gene: TRBJ1-2; V gene: TRBV12-5; clone size: few; D gene: .; CDR3 protein: CASGLVPPIRAPYGYTF; CDR3 DNA: TGTGCTAGTGGTTTGGTCCCCCCCATCCGGGCACCCTATGGCTACACCTTC
CDR3 length: 11; J gene: TRBJ2-3; V gene: TRBV7-6; clone size: .; D gene: .; CDR3 protein: CASSILDTQYF; CDR3 DNA: TGTGCCAGCAGTATCTTGGATACGCAGTATTTT
CDR3 length: 13; J gene: TRBJ2-7; V gene: TRBV20-1; clone size: once; D gene: TRBD2; CDR3 protein: CSARPSGTYEQYF; CDR3 DNA: TGCAGTGCTAGGCCTAGCGGTACCTACGAGCAGTACTTC
CDR3 length: 13; J gene: TRBJ2-7; V gene: TRBV5-4; clone size: once; D gene: .; CDR3 protein: CASSWAPPLEQYF; CDR3 DNA: TGTGCCAGCAGCTGGGCCCCCCCCTTGGAGCAGTACTTC
CDR3 length: 15; J gene: TRBJ2-7; V gene: TRBV14; clone size: .; D gene: TRBD2; CDR3 protein: CASSLLLAGHYEQYF; CDR3 DNA: TGTGCCAGCAGCCTCTTACTAGCGGGTCACTACGAGCAGTACTTC
CDR3 length: 11; J gene: TRBJ1-1; V gene: TRBV28; clone size: .; D gene: .; CDR3 protein: CASSRSGWAFF; CDR3 DNA: TGTGCCAGCAGCCGATCTGGGTGGGCTTTCTTT
CDR3 length: 11; J gene: TRBJ2-1; V gene: TRBV10-3; clone size: medium-sized; D gene: .; CDR3 protein: CAIRGYNEQFF; CDR3 DNA: TGTGCCATCCGAGGGTACAATGAGCAGTTCTTC
CDR3 length: 15; J gene: TRBJ1-3; V gene: TRBV7-9; clone size: once; D gene: .; CDR3 protein: CASSPGRVSGNTIYF; CDR3 DNA: TGTGCCAGCAGCCCAGGACGGGTCTCTGGAAACACCATATATTTT
CDR3 length: 15; J gene: TRBJ1-6; V gene: TRBV18; clone size: once; D gene: .; CDR3 protein: CASSPTGVDGSPLHF; CDR3 DNA: TGTGCCAGCTCACCTACAGGAGTTGATGGTTCACCCCTCCACTTT
CDR3 length: 16; J gene: TRBJ1-5; V gene: TRBV12-3/TRBV12-4; clone size: .; D gene: TRBD1; CDR3 protein: CASSPQGDPSNQPQHF; CDR3 DNA: TGTGCCAGCAGTCCACAGGGGGACCCTAGCAATCAGCCCCAGCATTTT
CDR3 length: 15; J gene: TRBJ1-2; V gene: TRBV18; clone size: .; D gene: .; CDR3 protein: CASSPAGRASFGYTF; CDR3 DNA: TGTGCCAGCTCACCCGCCGGGAGGGCAAGCTTTGGCTACACCTTC
CDR3 length: 16; J gene: TRBJ1-1; V gene: TRBV7-9; clone size: .; D gene: .; CDR3 protein: CASSLGLAGTYTEAFF; CDR3 DNA: TGTGCCAGCAGCTTAGGTTTGGCAGGGACCTACACTGAAGCTTTCTTT
CDR3 length: 17; J gene: TRBJ1-2; V gene: TRBV14; clone size: few; D gene: .; CDR3 protein: CASSQDGAGALGYGYTF; CDR3 DNA: TGTGCCAGCAGCCAAGATGGGGCAGGGGCGCTGGGCTATGGCTACACCTTC
CDR3 length: 14; J gene: TRBJ1-5; V gene: TRBV20-1; clone size: few; D gene: .; CDR3 protein: CSAREGGGHQPQHF; CDR3 DNA: TGCAGTGCTAGAGAAGGGGGGGGTCATCAGCCCCAGCATTTT
CDR3 length: 14; J gene: TRBJ1-5; V gene: TRBV2; clone size: .; D gene: .; CDR3 protein: CASSMEGPNQPQHF; CDR3 DNA: TGTGCCAGCAGTATGGAGGGACCAAATCAGCCCCAGCATTTT